The T cell receptor (beta chain) described here comes from a study of control samples from healthy donors and cancer patients. TCRdb's copy holds only in-frame clones and misses some; the assay was immunoSEQ multiplex PCR. The sample carries about 170,000 clones, around 93% recorded once. The CDR3 has 14 residues. V lost 1 base, J lost 6 bases, and 13 bases lay in between. Germline V gene sequence: CDR1 SGHAT, CDR2 FQNNGV. Material: blood. The chain uses TRBV11-2 and TRBJ2-7, with D possibly called TRBD1 or TRBD2 (5 bases each). The source is a woman in her sixties in good health. The CDR3 nucleotides read TGTGCCAGCAGCTTAGGGGGGATTGAAGGCGAGCAGTACTTC. As protein: CASSLGGIEGEQYF. Supplemented by reference TRBV11-2 and TRBJ2-7, the full variable domain reads EAGVAQSPRYKIIEKRQSVAFWCNPISGHATLYWYQQILGQGPKLLIQFQNNGVVDDSQLPKDRFSAERLKGVDSTLKIQPAKLEDSAVYLCASSLGGIEGEQYFGPGTRLTVT.